This TCR beta chain was sequenced for a study of response to subunit inactivated influenza vaccine. The CDR3 sequence is 20 residues long. J was trimmed by 7 bases and V by 5 bases; bases with no gene match: 23. This clonotype was recorded a few times. Antigen unknown. TCRdb redid the calling of the RT-PCR reads with MiXCR, one entry per CDR3 protein. The sample consists of about 700,000 distinct CDR3 sequences, approximately 15% of them appearing once. Whole-study results and caveats: Authors suggested few new T cells are recruited by each seasonal influenza vaccination.

This clonotype was obtained from a man aged 50 to 60 who received an inactivated influenza vaccine. The V gene is TRBV12-3 or TRBV12-4, the J gene TRBJ1-4; 9 nucleotides align to TRBD1. The sequences come from PBMCs from blood, collected approximately 15 days before vaccination. This chain's CDR3 is CASSHYFKPGTGLYSEKLFF. In nucleotides, the CDR3 is TGTGCCAGCAGTCACTATTTCAAACCCGGGACAGGGCTATATAGTGAAAAACTGTTTTTT.